The next 31 T cell receptor beta chains were all read from a single sample in a study of PD-1 blockade in classical Hodgkin lymphoma. Data came from immunoSEQ multiplex PCR; TCRdb stores just in-frame clones and leaves some out. The sample consists of over 15,000 clones, more than 65% of them appearing once. Time point specified: cycle 4 day 1 (C4D1), after five to seven weeks of nivolumab. The patients all showed relapse after autologous stem cell transplantation, while their brentuximab vedotin exposure varied. Out of thawed PBMCs, magnetic negative selection purified CD4+ T cells. Sequenced here: CD4+ T cells from blood, sampled before the fourth cycle of nivolumab. These receptors all come from a human donor with classical Hodgkin lymphoma.

CDR3: CASSLRGSVTDTQYF. The CDR3 coding sequence is TGTGCCAGCAGCTTAAGGGGAAGCGTCACAGATACGCAGTATTTT. The V and J genes are TRBV5-6 and TRBJ2-3, with D possibly being TRBD1 (5 bases). The CDR3 length is 15 residues. Germline loops: CDR1 SGHDT, CDR2 YYEEEE. The V end lost 2 bases, the J end lost 2 bases, and 12 bases lay between the germline ends.

The rearrangement joins TRBV7-9 to TRBJ2-5; D gene uncertain. The V gene's germline CDR1 is SEHNR and CDR2 FQNEAQ (reference sequence). This CDR3 contains 13 residues. V was cut by 5 bases and J by 5 bases, with 12 bases left in between. The DNA for the CDR3 is TGTGCCAGCAGCCCCGTGGGCATCGAGACCCAGTACTTC. This sequence encodes CASSPVGIETQYF.

This chain's CDR3 is CASSTDRYLSPLHF. CDR3 DNA: TGTGCCAGCAGCACCGACAGGTATCTCTCACCCCTCCACTTT. This sequence joins TRBV11-1 and TRBJ1-6; TRBD1 might be the D (6 bases). The V gene lost 5 bases and the J gene lost 10 bases, with 15 bases spanning the gap. CDR3 length: 14 amino acids. CDR1 SGHAT and CDR2 FQDESV come from the germline V gene (reference sequence).

The sample holds a few counts of this clone. The CDR3 loop is CASGLEPNTEAFF. The CDR3, as DNA: TGTGCTAGTGGTTTGGAACCGAACACTGAAGCTTTCTTT. The chain joins TRBV12-5 to TRBJ1-1; D ambiguous. V lost 1 base and J 1 base, leaving 4 bases between the germline ends. CDR3 size: 13 residues. Germline-derived CDR1 and CDR2 are LGHNT and FRNRAP.

This clone was recorded only once. This CDR3 reads CASSLDTSYEQYF. The CDR3 bases are TGTGCCAGCAGCTTGGACACGTCCTACGAGCAGTACTTC. V is TRBV6-5 and J is TRBJ2-7; D possibly corresponds to TRBD1 (5 bases). The germline gives CDR1 MNHEY, CDR2 SVGAGI. Trimming pared 6 bases from V and 1 base from J, leaving 10 bases between. CDR3 length equals 13 residues.

CDR3 nucleotide sequence: TGTGCCAGCAGGCGGGACACGCTTAATGAAAAACTGTTTTTT. The encoded protein is CASRRDTLNEKLFF. The chain is built from TRBV6-5 and TRBJ1-4; weak D call: TRBD1 (6 bases). Germline-derived CDR1 and CDR2 are MNHEY and SVGAGI. The V end was cut by 6 bases, the J end by 4 bases, with 12 bases between. CDR3 length: 14 amino acids.

The rearrangement joins TRBV11-2 to TRBJ2-1; 8 nucleotides align to TRBD2. The CDR3 length is 14 residues. Germline trimming cut 2 bases from V and 5 bases from J; bases unmatched to any gene: 2. Germline V gives CDR1 SGHAT, CDR2 FQNNGV. The CDR3 protein is CASSLLAGHNEQFF. The CDR3 DNA follows: TGTGCCAGCAGCTTACTAGCGGGTCACAATGAGCAGTTCTTC.

This clone came up once. The chain links TRBV7-8 to TRBJ2-7; TRBD2 matches at 10 bases. CDR1 SGHVS and CDR2 FQNEAQ come from the germline V gene. Trimming cost V 1 base and J 3 bases; bases outside gene matches: 6. The CDR3 contains 16 residues. CDR3 sequence: CASSLGRTSGIYEQYF. The CDR3 DNA follows: TGTGCCAGCAGCTTAGGTCGGACTAGCGGTATCTACGAGCAGTACTTC. Combining the CDR3 with reference TRBV7-8 and TRBJ2-7 gives the whole variable domain GAGVSQSPRYKVAKRGQDVALRCDPISGHVSLFWYQQALGQGPEFLTYFQNEAQLDKSGLPSDRFFAERPEGSVSTLKIQRTQQEDSAVYLCASSLGRTSGIYEQYFGPGTRLTVT.

The chain links TRBV7-2 to TRBJ2-1, with D hard to call. Germline lookup yields CDR1 SGHTA and CDR2 FQGNSA. Trimming pared 4 bases from V and 3 bases from J, leaving 10 bases between. The CDR3 has 14 amino acids. The CDR3 sequence: CASSSQLHYNEQFF. Written as DNA, the CDR3 is TGTGCCAGCAGCTCGCAGTTACACTACAATGAGCAGTTCTTC. The whole variable domain, remainder taken from reference TRBV7-2 and TRBJ2-1, is GAGVSQSPSNKVTEKGKDVELRCDPISGHTALYWYRQSLGQGLEFLIYFQGNSAPDKSGLPSDRFSAERTGGSVSTLTIQRTQQEDSAVYLCASSSQLHYNEQFFGPGTRLTVL.

This chain uses TRBV7-9 with TRBJ1-2; 10 positions match TRBD1. CDR1 is SEHNR, CDR2 FQNEAQ, per germline (reference sequence). Trimming cost V 5 bases and J 0 bases; bases outside gene matches: 3. CDR3 length equals 15 residues. DNA for the CDR3: TGTGCCAGCAGCCTCGACAGGGGGCCTAACTATGGCTACACCTTC. This codes for CASSLDRGPNYGYTF.

The V call is TRBV5-6, the J call TRBJ1-3; unclear D gene. The length of the CDR3 is 13 residues. Trimming cost V 5 bases and J 4 bases, with 10 bases left between them. The V gene's germline CDR1 is SGHDT and CDR2 YYEEEE. CDR3: CASSFMGGNTIYF. The CDR3, as DNA: TGTGCCAGCAGTTTTATGGGGGGAAACACCATATATTTT.

This clone was detected a few times. This sequence joins TRBV5-6 and TRBJ1-2; D unresolved. Germline CDR1 reads SGHDT; CDR2 reads YYEEEE. The CDR3 length is 8 residues. The DNA for the CDR3 is TGTGTGCTGTTAAGCGACACCTTC. Amino acid sequence: CVLLSDTF.

The chain employs TRBV4-3 and TRBJ1-1; TRBD1 agrees at 7 bases. The junction had 23 bases not matched to a gene; V was cut back by 4 bases and J by 0 bases. The CDR3 is 21 residues long. Germline CDR1 LGHNA, CDR2 YSLEER. The CDR3 nucleotides are TGCGCCAGCAGCCGAGGAGGGGGCTGGGGTAGTGGAGTCTTTATGAACACTGAAGCTTTCTTT. It is translated as CASSRGGGWGSGVFMNTEAFF.

This clone was observed a handful of times. V gene TRBV15 combines with J gene TRBJ2-3, with D perhaps given as TRBD1 or TRBD2 (5 bases each). V was clipped by 4 bases and J by 2 bases, with 19 bases between them. Germline V gives CDR1 LNHNV, CDR2 YYDKDF (reference sequence). The CDR3 consists of 17 residues. The CDR3 loop is CATSKSWGTGPTDTQYF. DNA for the CDR3: TGTGCCACCAGCAAGAGCTGGGGCACGGGACCCACAGATACGCAGTATTTT.

This chain connects TRBV7-6 to TRBJ2-7; maybe TRBD1 (6 bases). This CDR3 comprises 11 residues. Germline values: CDR1 SGHVS, CDR2 FNYEAQ. Deletions cut 1 base from V and 12 bases from J, with 10 bases between. CDR3 loop: CASSLEGGMYF. Written as DNA, the CDR3 is TGTGCCAGCAGCTTAGAAGGGGGAATGTACTTC.

The chain has TRBV6-5 and TRBJ2-2; TRBD2 might be the D (5 bases). The CDR3 is made up of 15 amino acids. Germline V gene lookup returns CDR1 MNHEY and CDR2 SVGAGI. Between the trimmed V and J ends, which lost 6 bases and 0 bases, there was a span of 11 bases. The CDR3 loop reads CASREAAANTGELFF. CDR3 sequence (DNA): TGTGCCAGCAGGGAGGCGGCCGCGAACACCGGGGAGCTGTTTTTT.

This clone was counted between two and nine times. The V and J genes are TRBV7-2 and TRBJ2-7, with D uncertain. CDR1 SGHTA and CDR2 FQGNSA come from the germline V gene. The CDR3 consists of 13 residues. Trimming shortened V by 4 bases and J by 6 bases, and 13 bases separated the two germline ends. The CDR3 DNA reads as TGTGCCAGCAGCTCGCAGACATCCGTCGAGCAGTACTTC. Its protein product is CASSSQTSVEQYF.

V is TRBV7-3 and J is TRBJ1-1; D not certain. CDR3 length: 13 residues. Looked up from germline, CDR1 is SGHTA and CDR2 is FQGTGA. The V gene lost 0 bases and the J gene lost 8 bases, with 10 bases spanning the gap. As DNA, the CDR3 is TGTGCCAGCAGCTTAACCAGGCTGGACGAAGCTTTCTTT. Its protein is CASSLTRLDEAFF.

This clone has just a few counts. The CDR3 DNA sequence: TGTGCCAGTGAACTTACAGGGGGCCCCTATGGCTACACCTTC. Translated: CASELTGGPYGYTF. The chain couples TRBV6-6 to TRBJ1-2; 9 bases are a match to TRBD1. The CDR3 contains 14 residues. From germline, CDR1 is MNHNY and CDR2 SVGAGI (reference sequence). With V trimmed by 9 bases and J by 4 bases, 9 bases remained unmatched.

This clone was detected only a few times. The V call is TRBV7-2, the J call TRBJ2-1; D is perhaps TRBD1 (5 bases). CDR3 length equals 15 residues. The V end lost 5 bases, the J end lost 2 bases, and 13 bases lay between the germline ends. Germline CDR1 is SGHTA and CDR2 is FQGNSA. The chain's CDR3 is CASSRQQKTYNEQFF. The CDR3 region has the DNA TGTGCCAGCAGCCGACAGCAAAAAACCTACAATGAGCAGTTCTTC.

J is TRBJ1-4 and V is TRBV6-5; 9 bases agree with TRBD1. In germline, CDR1 is MNHEY, CDR2 SVGAGI. Trimming took 0 bases from V and 8 from J; bases not matched to a gene: 4. The CDR3 has 15 amino acids. The CDR3 DNA follows: TGTGCCAGCAGTTACTCGGGGACAGGGTACGAAAAACTGTTTTTT. Amino acid sequence: CASSYSGTGYEKLFF.

The V and J genes are TRBV2 and TRBJ1-5; D gene uncertain. Per the germline V gene, CDR1 is SNHLY and CDR2 is FYNNEI. The V gene lost 2 bases and the J gene lost 5 bases, with 10 bases spanning the gap. This CDR3 spans 14 amino acids. For the CDR3, the DNA is TGTGCCAGCAGTGAACAGGCGGGTCATCAGCCCCAGCATTTT. Translated: CASSEQAGHQPQHF.

This clone was counted a few times. This chain joins TRBV10-3 and TRBJ2-2; no definite D call. The CDR3 is 13 amino acids. Germline V lookup: CDR1 ENHRY, CDR2 SYGVKD. V was pared by 7 bases and J by 6 bases, with 12 bases between. CDR3 region: CAIKAQGPGELFF. Written as DNA, the CDR3 is TGTGCCATCAAAGCCCAAGGTCCCGGGGAGCTGTTTTTT.

J is TRBJ1-4 and V is TRBV5-1; tentatively, D is TRBD1 (6 bases). Germline V lookup: CDR1 SGHRS, CDR2 YFSETQ. This CDR3 is 14 amino acids long. The V end lost 4 bases, the J end lost 3 bases, and 10 bases lay between the germline ends. CDR3 nucleotides: TGCGCCAGCAGCAAGGGACAAGCTAATGAAAAACTGTTTTTT. It codes for CASSKGQANEKLFF.

The chain combines TRBV5-4 with TRBJ2-2, with a possible D match to TRBD2 (6 bases). Germline CDR1 SGHNT, CDR2 YYREEE (reference sequence). The CDR3 extends over 16 amino acids. Trimming cost V 4 bases and J 3 bases, with 16 bases left between them. The CDR3 coding sequence is TGTGCCAGCAGCCTGGCGGGAACAGCATACACCGGGGAGCTGTTTTTT. This codes for CASSLAGTAYTGELFF.

This clone appeared a few times. This chain links TRBV28 with TRBJ1-1; D is uncertain. CDR3 length: 14 amino acids. Germline values: CDR1 MDHEN, CDR2 SYDVKM. Trimming took 6 bases from V and 0 from J, leaving 11 bases between them. CDR3 amino acids: CASRGFPMNTEAFF. For the CDR3, the DNA is TGTGCCAGCAGGGGATTTCCTATGAACACTGAAGCTTTCTTT.

This clone was detected only a few times. The chain has TRBV2 and TRBJ2-2, with TRBD1 matching over 7 bases. The V gene end was trimmed by 5 bases and the J gene end by 2 bases; junction bases not matched to a gene: 5. CDR1 and CDR2 (germline): SNHLY, FYNNEI. This CDR3 contains 15 residues. The CDR3 nucleotides read TGTGCCAGCAGTCTACAGGGGATTAACACCGGGGAGCTGTTTTTT. Its protein is CASSLQGINTGELFF.

The chain carries TRBV18 and TRBJ2-5; D gene ambiguous. The V end was cut by 2 bases, the J end by 2 bases, with 12 bases between. The CDR3 is 15 residues long. Germline CDR1 is KGHSH and CDR2 is LQKENI. The CDR3 spells CASSPEIGSQETQYF. The CDR3 bases are TGTGCCAGCTCACCAGAAATAGGTAGTCAAGAGACCCAGTACTTC.

In this sample, this clone turned up a few times. The rearrangement joins TRBV5-1 to TRBJ2-1, with D possibly being TRBD1 (6 bases). Germline-derived CDR1 and CDR2 are SGHRS and YFSETQ. Trimming left V 4 bases short and J 2 bases short, with 16 bases between. The CDR3 consists of 16 residues. The CDR3 loop reads CASSTQGQGTYNEQFF. In nucleotides, the CDR3 is TGCGCCAGCAGCACTCAAGGGCAGGGGACCTACAATGAGCAGTTCTTC.

This clone was recorded a few times. The chain has TRBV7-8 and TRBJ2-5, with D possibly being TRBD1 or TRBD2 (5 bases each). The germline V and J ends were trimmed by 5 bases and 1 base, with 11 bases remaining between them. Germline V gene sequence: CDR1 SGHVS, CDR2 FQNEAQ. This CDR3 is 14 amino acids long. CDR3 nucleotide sequence: TGTGCCAGCAGCCCGAGGGGAACCCAAGAGACCCAGTACTTC. Amino acid sequence: CASSPRGTQETQYF.

This clone is labeled as medium-sized. The chain is built from TRBV4-2 and TRBJ1-5; D not resolved. Deletions cut 0 bases from V and 4 bases from J, with 10 bases between. CDR3 length: 15 residues. Germline V gives CDR1 LGHNA, CDR2 YNFKEQ. The CDR3 nucleotides are TGTGCCAGCAGCCAAGACAGGCATCCTAATCAGCCCCAGCATTTT. Protein product: CASSQDRHPNQPQHF.